This entry is about one TCR beta chain. Its antigen remains unidentified. This record comes from a study of shared clonotypes between healthy human individuals. Study overall: Donors had three CD4 naive, three CD4 memory, two CD8 naive and one CD8 memory plate apiece. Study-wide results and limits: Naive subsets typically showed greater estimated richness than memory subsets. With few donors, the genetic and exposure-history diversity represented was limited.

TCRdb keeps only in-frame clones here, not all; method: immunoSEQ multiplex PCR. Found here are 950,000 to 1,300,000 clones, 75% of them singletons; the top ten hold approximately 1.5%. Source material: memory CD4+ T cells sorted from blood. Subset denoted: CD45RA-negative fraction. The receptor comes from a man between 18 and 35 years old in good health.

In DNA, the CDR3 is TGTGCCTGGAGTAACACCGGGACAGGGATTACTGAAGCTTTCTTT. Translation gives CAWSNTGTGITEAFF. The chain is built from TRBV30 and TRBJ1-1; TRBD1 matches 9 bases. Germline values: CDR1 GTSNPN, CDR2 SVGIG (reference sequence). CDR3 length equals 15 residues. V lost 2 bases to trimming and J lost 5 bases; unmatched junction nucleotides: 9.